This paragraph reports one TCR beta chain. Per the germline V gene, CDR1 is MGHRA and CDR2 is YSYEKL. The ends were cut back, 1 base at V and 1 base at J, with 4 bases in the middle. The CDR3 has 13 residues. This sample stems from a study of T cell changes during pregnancy in multiple sclerosis. Method: immunoSEQ multiplex PCR; TCRdb's copy keeps in-frame clones and lacks some. The data hold about 39,000 clones, with more than 70% observed a single time. The clonotype comes from a female donor with multiple sclerosis, enrolled in a pregnancy study. The material sequenced was CD8+ T cells from peripheral blood mononuclear cells, taken in the first trimester of pregnancy. The genes are TRBV4-1 and TRBJ2-5, with D unclear. This CDR3 reads CASSQGGQETQYF. CDR3 nucleotide sequence: TGCGCCAGCAGCCAAGGAGGCCAAGAGACCCAGTACTTC.